This TCR beta chain was recorded in a study of T-cell memory formation after mild COVID-19. Germline CDR1 is GTSNPN and CDR2 is SVGIG (reference sequence). There are 13 residues in the CDR3. V lost 2 bases to trimming and J lost 8 bases, with 14 bases between them. TCRdb itself ran the 5' RACE reads through MiXCR, one entry per CDR3 protein. Among approximately 350,000 distinct CDR3 sequences listed, approximately 27% were seen once. The study's findings and limits: Specificity for SARS-CoV-2 was not confirmed among the second-wave clones peaking on day 37. Detection of some responders pre-infection suggested pre-existing cross-reactive memory T cells participated. Later expanders leaned CD4+, whereas day 15 to 85 contracting clones were balanced CD4/CD8.

This clonotype was seen a few times. Its target is not known. Sequences were obtained from PBMCs or a T cell subset sorted from them (not recorded which). This TCR came from an adult woman who had mild COVID-19 (a few samples of this study predate the infection). Cell type and time point are not known. The V and J genes are TRBV30 and TRBJ2-3; no definite D call. CDR3 nucleotides: TGTGCCTGGAGTCCGACCCTACCCCCTACGCAGTATTTT. Residues: CAWSPTLPPTQYF. Full variable domain (outside the CDR3, taken from reference TRBV30 and TRBJ2-3): SQTIHQWPATLVQPVGSPLSLECTVEGTSNPNLYWYRQAAGRGLQLLFYSVGIGQISSEVPQNLSASRPQDRQFILSSKKLLLSDSGFYLCAWSPTLPPTQYFGPGTRLTVL.